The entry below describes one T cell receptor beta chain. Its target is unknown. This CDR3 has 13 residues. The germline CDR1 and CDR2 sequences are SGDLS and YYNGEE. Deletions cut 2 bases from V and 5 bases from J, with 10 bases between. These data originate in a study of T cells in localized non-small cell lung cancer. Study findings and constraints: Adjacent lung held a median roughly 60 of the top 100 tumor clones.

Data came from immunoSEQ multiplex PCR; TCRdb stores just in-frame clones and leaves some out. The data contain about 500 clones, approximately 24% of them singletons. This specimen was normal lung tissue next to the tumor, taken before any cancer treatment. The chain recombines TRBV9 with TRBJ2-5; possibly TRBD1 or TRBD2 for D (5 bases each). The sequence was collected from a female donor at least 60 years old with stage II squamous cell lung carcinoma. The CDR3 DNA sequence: TGTGCCAGCAGCGTCGGGGCCATGGAGACCCAGTACTTC. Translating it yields CASSVGAMETQYF.